The present TCR beta chain was sequenced within a study of tumor-infiltrating lymphocytes in glioblastoma multiforme. Multiple V-beta primers and a C-beta primer amplified TCRB from RNA. MiXCR, run by TCRdb on the multiplex PCR reads, gives a single entry per CDR3 protein. Here the sample spans 15,000 to 25,000 distinct CDR3 sequences, 65% to 80% being singletons. A remark on this clonotype: Its ends do not fully match the called genes, so a read error is possible.

What was sequenced was peripheral blood. This clonotype was obtained from a male donor with glioblastoma.

The CDR3 loop reads CRVDAGRAKQYF. CDR3 DNA sequence: TGCAGAGTTGACGCAGGGAGGGCCAAGCAGTACTTC. The V and J genes are TRBV29-1 and TRBJ2-7, with 7 bases identical to TRBD2. CDR1 is SQVTM and CDR2 is ANQGSEA in the germline V gene. The CDR3 loop spans 12 amino acids.